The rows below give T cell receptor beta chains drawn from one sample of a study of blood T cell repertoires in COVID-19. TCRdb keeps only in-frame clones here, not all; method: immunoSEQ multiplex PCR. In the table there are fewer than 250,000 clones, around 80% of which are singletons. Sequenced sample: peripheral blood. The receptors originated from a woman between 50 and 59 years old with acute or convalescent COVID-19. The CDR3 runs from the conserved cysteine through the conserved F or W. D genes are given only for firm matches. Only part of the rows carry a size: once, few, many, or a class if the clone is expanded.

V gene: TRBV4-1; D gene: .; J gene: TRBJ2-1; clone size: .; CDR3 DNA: TGCGCCAGCAGCCAAGAAAGTCGCACGCTCGATCGCGATGAGCAGTTCTTC; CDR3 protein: CASSQESRTLDRDEQFF
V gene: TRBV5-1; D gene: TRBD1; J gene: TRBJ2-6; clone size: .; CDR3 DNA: TGCGCCAGCAGCCTCATGACAGGGGGCGAAGGGGCCAACGTCCTGACTTTC; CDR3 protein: CASSLMTGGEGANVLTF
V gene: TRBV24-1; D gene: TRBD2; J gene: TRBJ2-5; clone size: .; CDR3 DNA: TGTGCCACCAGTGATTATAGCGGGAGGGCCAGCGAGACCCAGTACTTC; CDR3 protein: CATSDYSGRASETQYF
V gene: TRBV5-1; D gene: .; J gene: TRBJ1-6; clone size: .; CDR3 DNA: TGCGCCAGCAGCCAAACCGGACTCGGGGATTCACCCCTCCACTTT; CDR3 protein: CASSQTGLGDSPLHF
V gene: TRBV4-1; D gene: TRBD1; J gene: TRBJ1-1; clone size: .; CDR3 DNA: TGCGCCAGCAGCTATCTCCAGGGGGACACTGAAGCTTTCTTT; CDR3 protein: CASSYLQGDTEAFF
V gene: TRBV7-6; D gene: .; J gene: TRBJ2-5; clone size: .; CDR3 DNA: TGTGCCAGCAGCTTTATCTGGGACACCAAAGAGACCCAGTACTTC; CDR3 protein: CASSFIWDTKETQYF
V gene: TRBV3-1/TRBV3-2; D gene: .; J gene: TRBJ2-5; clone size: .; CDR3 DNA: TGTGCCAGCAGCCAAGAGGCTAGCGTTTCGGAGACCCAGTACTTC; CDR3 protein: CASSQEASVSETQYF
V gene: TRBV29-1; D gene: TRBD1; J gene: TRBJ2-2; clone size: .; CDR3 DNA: TGCAGCGTTTCCCCGACAGGGGGTAGGGGCACCGGGGAGCTGTTTTTT; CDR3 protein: CSVSPTGGRGTGELFF
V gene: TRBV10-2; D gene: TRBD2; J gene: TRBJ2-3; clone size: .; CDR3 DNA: TGCGCCAGCAGGCCTAGGGGCACTAGCGGGAGGGTTTCAAGCACAGATACGCAGTATTTT; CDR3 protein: CASRPRGTSGRVSSTDTQYF
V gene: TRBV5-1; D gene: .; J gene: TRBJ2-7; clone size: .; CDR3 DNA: TGCGCCAGCAGCCCGGGGACAAACCGAACTGGGCAGTACTTC; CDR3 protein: CASSPGTNRTGQYF
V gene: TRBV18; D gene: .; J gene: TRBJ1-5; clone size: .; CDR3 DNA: TGTGCCAGCTCACCCGTCCCCTCTAGCAATCAGCCCCAGCATTTT; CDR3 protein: CASSPVPSSNQPQHF
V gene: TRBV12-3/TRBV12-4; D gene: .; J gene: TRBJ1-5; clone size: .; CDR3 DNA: TGTGCCAGCAGTTTAGGCAGGAATCAGCCCCAGCATTTT; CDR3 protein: CASSLGRNQPQHF
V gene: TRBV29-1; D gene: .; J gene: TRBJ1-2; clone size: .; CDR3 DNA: TGCAGCGCCGACGAGGGCGATGGCTACACCTTC; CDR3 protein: CSADEGDGYTF
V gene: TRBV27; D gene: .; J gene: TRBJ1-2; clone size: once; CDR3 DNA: TGTGCCAGCAGTTTACAGGGGTCTTACAACTATGGCTACACCTTC; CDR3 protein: CASSLQGSYNYGYTF
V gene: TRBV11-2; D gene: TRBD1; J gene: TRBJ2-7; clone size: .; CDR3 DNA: TGTGCCAGCAGCTTCGGACAGGGTGTCGCCTACGAGCAGTACTTC; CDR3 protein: CASSFGQGVAYEQYF
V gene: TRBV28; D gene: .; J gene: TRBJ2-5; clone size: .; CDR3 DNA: TGTGCCAGCAGTTTATCCCAGGGACAAGAGACCCAGTACTTC; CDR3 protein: CASSLSQGQETQYF
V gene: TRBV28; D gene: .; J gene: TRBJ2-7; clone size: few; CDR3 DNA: TGTGCCAGCAGTAGCGGTTTGACCATCTACGAGCAGTACTTC; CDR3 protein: CASSSGLTIYEQYF
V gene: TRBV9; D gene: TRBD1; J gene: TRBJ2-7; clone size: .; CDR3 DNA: TGTGCCAGCAGCGGAGGACAGGGTTCGCCCTACGAGCAGTACTTC; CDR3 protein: CASSGGQGSPYEQYF
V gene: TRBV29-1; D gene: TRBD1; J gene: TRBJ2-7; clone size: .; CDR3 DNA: TGCAGCGTTGAAGAGCTTGGGACAGACTATAGCGAGCAGTACTTC; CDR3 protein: CSVEELGTDYSEQYF
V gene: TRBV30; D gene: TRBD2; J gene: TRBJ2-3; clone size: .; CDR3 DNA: TGTGCCTGGAGTGTACGTGCGGGAGCAGATACGCAGTATTTT; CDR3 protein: CAWSVRAGADTQYF
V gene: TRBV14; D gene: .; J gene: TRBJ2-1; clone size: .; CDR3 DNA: TGTGCCAGCAGTTACAGCACAGTCAATGAGCAGTTCTTC; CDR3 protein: CASSYSTVNEQFF
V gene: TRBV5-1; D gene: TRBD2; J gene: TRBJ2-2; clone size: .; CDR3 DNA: TGCGCCACCTCGTGGACTAGCGGATACACCGGGGAGCTGTTTTTT; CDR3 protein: CATSWTSGYTGELFF
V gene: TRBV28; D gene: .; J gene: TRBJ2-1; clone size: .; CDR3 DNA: TGTGCCAGCAGTTTCTTTAATCCCCGGGGATCTAGCTCCTACAATGAGCAGTTCTTC; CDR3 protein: CASSFFNPRGSSSYNEQFF
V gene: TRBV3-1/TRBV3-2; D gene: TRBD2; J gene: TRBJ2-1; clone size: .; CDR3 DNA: TGTGCCAGCACCCGCTTAGCGGGAGGCCACAATGAGCAGTTCTTC; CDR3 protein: CASTRLAGGHNEQFF
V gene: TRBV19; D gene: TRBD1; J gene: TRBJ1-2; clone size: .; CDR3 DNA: TGTGCCAGTAAGGGGGCGCCCCACTATGGCTACACCTTC; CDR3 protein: CASKGAPHYGYTF
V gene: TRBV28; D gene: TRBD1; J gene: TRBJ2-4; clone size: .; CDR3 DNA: TGTGCCAGCAGTTTATGGGACAGGGTACTAGCCAAAAACATTCAGTACTTC; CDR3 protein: CASSLWDRVLAKNIQYF
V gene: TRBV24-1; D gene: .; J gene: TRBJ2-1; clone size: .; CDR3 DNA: TGTGCCACCAGTGATTCTTTTTACAATGAGCAGTTCTTC; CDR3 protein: CATSDSFYNEQFF
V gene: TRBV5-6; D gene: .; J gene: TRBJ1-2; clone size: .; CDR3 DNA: TGTGCCAGCAGCCCAGCTGCGACAGCCAGCTATGGCTACACCTTC; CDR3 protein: CASSPAATASYGYTF
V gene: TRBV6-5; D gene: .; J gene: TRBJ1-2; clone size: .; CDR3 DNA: TGTGCCAGCGTGTCAGGGAACTATGGCTACACCTTC; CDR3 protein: CASVSGNYGYTF
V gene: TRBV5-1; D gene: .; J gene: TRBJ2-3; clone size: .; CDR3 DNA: TGCGCCAGCAGCTCTACAGGGCGGGATACGCAGTATTTT; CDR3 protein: CASSSTGRDTQYF
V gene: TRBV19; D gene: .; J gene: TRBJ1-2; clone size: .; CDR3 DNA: TGTGCCAGTAGTACCCTCACAGGACAATTTTATGGCTACACCTTC; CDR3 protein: CASSTLTGQFYGYTF
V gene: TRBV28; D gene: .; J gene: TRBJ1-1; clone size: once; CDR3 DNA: TGTGCCAGCAGTTACAGATCTGAAGCTTTCTTT; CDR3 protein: CASSYRSEAFF
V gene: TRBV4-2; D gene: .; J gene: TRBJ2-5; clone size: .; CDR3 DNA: TGTGCCACCGGGACAAACCAAGAGACCCAGTACTTC; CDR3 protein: CATGTNQETQYF
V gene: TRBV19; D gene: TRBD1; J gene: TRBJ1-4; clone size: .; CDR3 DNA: TGTGCCAGTAGTAGTCCGGGACAGAGCGCAACTAATGAAAAACTGTTTTTT; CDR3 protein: CASSSPGQSATNEKLFF
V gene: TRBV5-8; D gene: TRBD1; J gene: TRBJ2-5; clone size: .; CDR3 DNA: TGTGCCAGCAGCCCCCTTTTAACTGGACAGGGGGGGACCCAGTACTTC; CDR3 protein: CASSPLLTGQGGTQYF
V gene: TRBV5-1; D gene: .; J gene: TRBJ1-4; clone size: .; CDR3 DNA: TGCGCCAGCAGCTTGGTCGCAGGGGACCAGTCTGAAAAACTGTTTTTT; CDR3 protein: CASSLVAGDQSEKLFF
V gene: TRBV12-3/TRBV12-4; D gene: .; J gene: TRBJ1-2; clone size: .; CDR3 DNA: TGTGCCAGCAGTTTAGGCGGATTTTATGGCTACACCTTC; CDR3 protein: CASSLGGFYGYTF
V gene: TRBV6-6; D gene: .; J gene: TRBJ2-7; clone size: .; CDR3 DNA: TGTGCCAGCAGTTCACCCCCGGACAGCCTCGCCTACGAGCAGTACTTC; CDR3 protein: CASSSPPDSLAYEQYF
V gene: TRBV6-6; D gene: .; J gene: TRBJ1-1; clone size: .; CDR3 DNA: TGTGCCAGCAGTGGAGTCGTAGGCACTGAAGCTTTCTTT; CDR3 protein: CASSGVVGTEAFF
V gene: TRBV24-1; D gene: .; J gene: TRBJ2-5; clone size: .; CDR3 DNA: TGTGCCACCAGTGACCCGACGCCGGGAAGTGGAGAGACCCAGTACTTC; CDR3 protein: CATSDPTPGSGETQYF
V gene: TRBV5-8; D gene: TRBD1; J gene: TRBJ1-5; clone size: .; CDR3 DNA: TGTGCCAGCAGCTCCGGGACAGGTGGCAATCAGCCCCAGCATTTT; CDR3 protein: CASSSGTGGNQPQHF
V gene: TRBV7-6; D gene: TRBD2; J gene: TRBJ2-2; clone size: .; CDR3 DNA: TGTGCCAGCAGCCCCCGCGGGGGGGTTGACACCGGGGAGCTGTTTTTT; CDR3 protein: CASSPRGGVDTGELFF
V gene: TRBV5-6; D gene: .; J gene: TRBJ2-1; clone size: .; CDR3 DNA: TGTGCCAGCAGCCCCTGGACAGCCCCCAACAATGAGCAGTTCTTC; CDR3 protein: CASSPWTAPNNEQFF
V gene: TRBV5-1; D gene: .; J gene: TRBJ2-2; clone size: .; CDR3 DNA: TGCGCCAGCAGCTTACAGGGGAACACCGGGGAGCTGTTTTTT; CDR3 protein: CASSLQGNTGELFF
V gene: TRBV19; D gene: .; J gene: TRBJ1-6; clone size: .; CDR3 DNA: TGTGCCAGTACCCAGGAGCGGCAGCCCCTCCACTTT; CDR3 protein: CASTQERQPLHF
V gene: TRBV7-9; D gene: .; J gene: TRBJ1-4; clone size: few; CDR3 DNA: TGTGCCAGCAGCACCTCAGGGATCTCAGCTGAAAAACTGTTTTTT; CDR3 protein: CASSTSGISAEKLFF
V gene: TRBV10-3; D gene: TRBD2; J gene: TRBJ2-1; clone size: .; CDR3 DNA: TGTGCCATCAGTGAGTCTTGGGCGGGAGGGAACAATGAGCAGTTCTTC; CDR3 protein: CAISESWAGGNNEQFF
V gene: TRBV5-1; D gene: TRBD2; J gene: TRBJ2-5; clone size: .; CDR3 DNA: TGCGCCAGCAGCTTGTCGACTAGCGGGAGGGGGTTGGAGACCCAGTACTTC; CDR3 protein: CASSLSTSGRGLETQYF
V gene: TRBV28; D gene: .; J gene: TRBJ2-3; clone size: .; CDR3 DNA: TGTGCCAGCAGCCCGAGGTGGAATGGGAGGATTAGCACAGATACGCAGTATTTT; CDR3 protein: CASSPRWNGRISTDTQYF
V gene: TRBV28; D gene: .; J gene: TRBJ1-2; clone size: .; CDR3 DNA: TGTGCCAGCAGTTTCTTCCCAGGGAATAGCGGCTACACCTTC; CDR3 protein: CASSFFPGNSGYTF
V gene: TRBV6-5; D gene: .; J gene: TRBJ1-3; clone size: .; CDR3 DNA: TGTGCCAGCAGCATGACAACCGGCTCTGGAAACACCATATATTTT; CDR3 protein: CASSMTTGSGNTIYF
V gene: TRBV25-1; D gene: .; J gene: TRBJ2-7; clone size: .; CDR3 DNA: TGTGCCAGCAGTGAATACACCAGTTGGGAGCAGTACTTC; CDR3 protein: CASSEYTSWEQYF
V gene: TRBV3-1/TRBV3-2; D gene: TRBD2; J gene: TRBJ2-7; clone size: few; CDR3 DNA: TGTGCCAGCAGCCAAGGGGCTAGCGGGAGTCACGAGCAGTACTTC; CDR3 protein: CASSQGASGSHEQYF
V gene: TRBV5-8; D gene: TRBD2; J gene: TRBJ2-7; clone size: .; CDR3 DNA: TGTGCCAGCAGCCTCAGGACCGGGACTAGCGCGTACGAGCAGTACTTC; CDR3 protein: CASSLRTGTSAYEQYF
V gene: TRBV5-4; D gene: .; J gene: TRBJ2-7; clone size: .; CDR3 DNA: TGTGCCAGCAGGGGTGACTTTACCTACGAGCAGTACTTC; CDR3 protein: CASRGDFTYEQYF
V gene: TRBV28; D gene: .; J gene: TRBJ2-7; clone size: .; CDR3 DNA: TGTGCTGTAGCGACCCCGACGTCCTACGAGCAGTACTTC; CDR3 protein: CAVATPTSYEQYF
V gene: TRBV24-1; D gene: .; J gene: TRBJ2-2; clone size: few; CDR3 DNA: TGTGCCACCAGTGACCTGGGGAGGACCACCGGGGAGCTGTTTTTT; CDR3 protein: CATSDLGRTTGELFF
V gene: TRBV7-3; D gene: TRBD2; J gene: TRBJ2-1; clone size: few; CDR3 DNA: TGTGCCAGCAGCCGGACTAGCGGGGTTGAGCAGTTCTTC; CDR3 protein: CASSRTSGVEQFF
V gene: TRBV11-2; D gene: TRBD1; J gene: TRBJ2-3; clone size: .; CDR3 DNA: TGTGCCAGCAGCTCCCGGACAGGGGGGATAGATACGCAGTATTTT; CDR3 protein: CASSSRTGGIDTQYF
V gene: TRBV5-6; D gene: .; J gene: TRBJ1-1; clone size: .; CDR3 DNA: TGTGCCAGCAGCTGGTATAGAGATCTCACTGAAGCTTTCTTT; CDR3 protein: CASSWYRDLTEAFF